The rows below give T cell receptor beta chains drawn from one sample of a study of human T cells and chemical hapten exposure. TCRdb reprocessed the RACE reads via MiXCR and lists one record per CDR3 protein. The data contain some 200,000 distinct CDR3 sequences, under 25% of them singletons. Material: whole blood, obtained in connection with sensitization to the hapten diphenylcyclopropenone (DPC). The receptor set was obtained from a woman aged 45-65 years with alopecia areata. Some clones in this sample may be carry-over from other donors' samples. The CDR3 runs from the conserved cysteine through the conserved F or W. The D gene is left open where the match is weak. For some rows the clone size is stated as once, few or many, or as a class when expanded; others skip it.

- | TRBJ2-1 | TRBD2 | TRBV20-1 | CGCGSPYNEQFF | TGCGGATGCGGGAGCCCCTACAATGAGCAGTTCTTC
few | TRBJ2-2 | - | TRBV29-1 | CSVDVGTNTGELFF | TGCAGCGTTGACGTGGGGACGAACACCGGGGAGCTGTTTTTT
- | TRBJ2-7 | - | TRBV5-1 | CASSLSFASATNEQYF | TGCGCCAGCAGCTTGTCCTTTGCGTCGGCTACCAACGAGCAGTACTTC
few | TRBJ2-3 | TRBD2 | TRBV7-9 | CASSPPSGITGTQYF | TGTGCCAGCAGCCCACCTAGCGGGATCACCGGAACGCAGTATTTT
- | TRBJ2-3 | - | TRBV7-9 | CASSETGFLTDTQYF | TGTGCCAGCAGCGAAACAGGGTTCCTCACAGATACGCAGTATTTT
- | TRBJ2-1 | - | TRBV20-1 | CSARDPRGYNEQFF | TGCAGTGCTAGAGATCCGAGAGGTTACAATGAGCAGTTCTTC
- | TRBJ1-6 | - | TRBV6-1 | CASSGAAPSPLHF | TGTGCCAGCAGCGGGGCGGCCCCTTCACCCCTCCACTTT
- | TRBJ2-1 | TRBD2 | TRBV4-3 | CVSSQDLASGSYNEQFF | TGTGTCAGCAGCCAAGATCTCGCTAGCGGGTCCTACAATGAGCAGTTCTTC
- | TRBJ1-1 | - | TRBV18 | CASSPLGGILNTEAFF | TGTGCCAGCTCACCCCTCGGGGGGATTTTGAACACTGAAGCTTTCTTT
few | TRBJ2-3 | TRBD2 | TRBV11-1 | CASSLVAGVPDTQYF | TGTGCCAGCAGCTTAGTAGCGGGAGTTCCAGATACGCAGTATTTT
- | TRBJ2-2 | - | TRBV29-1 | CSVDNLGTGELFF | TGCAGCGTGGACAATCTCGGCACCGGGGAGCTGTTTTTT
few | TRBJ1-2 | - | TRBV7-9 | CASSAVLSGYTF | TGTGCCAGCAGCGCAGTACTCTCTGGCTACACCTTC
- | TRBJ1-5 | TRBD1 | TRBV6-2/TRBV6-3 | CASRRTGGEGLPQHF | TGTGCCAGCAGACGGACAGGGGGCGAGGGATTGCCCCAGCATTTT